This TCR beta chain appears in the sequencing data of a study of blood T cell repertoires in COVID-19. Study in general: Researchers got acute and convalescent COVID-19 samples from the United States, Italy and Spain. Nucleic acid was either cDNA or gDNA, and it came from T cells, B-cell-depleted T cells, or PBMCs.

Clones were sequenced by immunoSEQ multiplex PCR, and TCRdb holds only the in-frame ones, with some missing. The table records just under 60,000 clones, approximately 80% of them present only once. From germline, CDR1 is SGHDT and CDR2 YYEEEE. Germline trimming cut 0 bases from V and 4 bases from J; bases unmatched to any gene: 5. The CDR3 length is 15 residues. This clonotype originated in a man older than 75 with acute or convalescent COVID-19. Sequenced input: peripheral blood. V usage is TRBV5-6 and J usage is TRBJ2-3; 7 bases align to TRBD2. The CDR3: CASSLGGRISDTQYF. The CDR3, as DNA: TGTGCCAGCAGCTTGGGCGGGAGAATCTCAGATACGCAGTATTTT.